This TCR beta chain was profiled in a study of T cells in Graves' hyperthyroidism and ophthalmopathy. As for the study in general: Blood was drawn when the patient was first diagnosed and still untreated.

Hyperthyroidism in the patients, aged 18 to 65, was newly diagnosed and under 2 months in duration. This clonotype was counted between two and nine times. The V end lost 4 bases, the J end lost 8 bases, and 12 bases lay between the germline ends. The CDR3 is made up of 13 amino acids. Looked up from germline, CDR1 is LNHNV and CDR2 is YYDKDF (reference sequence). Authors of the study amplified TCR beta CDR3 regions from RNA transcripts. During a first-round RT-PCR of the TCR CDR3, the HTBI primer set was used. TCRdb recomputed calls from the multiplex PCR reads with MiXCR, one row per CDR3 protein. The profile shows some 760,000 distinct CDR3 sequences, 11% to 15% of them singletons.

This clonotype was sampled from a woman between 18 and 29 years old with Graves' hyperthyroidism. The sample was blood. This chain connects TRBV15 to TRBJ2-1; D could derive from TRBD1 or TRBD2 (6 bases each). The CDR3 region is CATSTRRGYEQFF. DNA of the CDR3: TGTGCCACCAGCACAAGGAGGGGGTATGAGCAGTTCTTC. The full variable domain, in which reference TRBV15 and TRBJ2-1 provide the parts outside the CDR3, is DAMVIQNPRYQVTQFGKPVTLSCSQTLNHNVMYWYQQKSSQAPKLLFHYYDKDFNNEADTPDNFQSRRPNTSFCFLDIRSPGLGDTAMYLCATSTRRGYEQFFGPGTRLTVL.